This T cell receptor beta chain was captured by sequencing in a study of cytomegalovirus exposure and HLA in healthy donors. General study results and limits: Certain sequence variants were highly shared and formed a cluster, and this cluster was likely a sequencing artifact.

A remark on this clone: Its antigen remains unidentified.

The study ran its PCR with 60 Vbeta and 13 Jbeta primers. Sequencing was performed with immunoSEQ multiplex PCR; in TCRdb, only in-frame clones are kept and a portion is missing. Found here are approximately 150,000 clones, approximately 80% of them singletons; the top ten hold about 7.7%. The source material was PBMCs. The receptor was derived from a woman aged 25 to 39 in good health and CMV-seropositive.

DNA of the CDR3: TGTGCCAGCTCACCACCTGGGCTCGGAAACACCATATATTTT. It translates to CASSPPGLGNTIYF. The chain uses TRBV18 and TRBJ1-3; D unclear. Trimming cost V 0 bases and J 4 bases, with 7 bases left between them. This CDR3 spans 14 amino acids. The germline CDR1 and CDR2 sequences are KGHSH and LQKENI.